This TCR beta chain was profiled in a study of prognosis after radiotherapy for stage I lung cancer. In the study overall: Not a single patient was given any concurrent therapy alongside stereotactic body radiotherapy, also referred to as SBRT. Study outcomes and limitations: There was a fall in unique TCR clone counts after stereotactic body radiation therapy, median around 9,500 versus 6,500.

Each of the patients had no lymph node involvement on CT and PET/CT and no prior chemotherapy, radiotherapy or other malignancies. This clonotype occurred many times. Its antigen is unknown. Two-round multiplex PCR, the amplification method, yielded TCR beta CDR3 from genomic DNA. Round one of PCR was performed, and it used primers specific to each TRBV and TRBJ gene. One entry per CDR3 protein, called by TCRdb with MiXCR from the multiplex PCR reads. The sample consists of around 26,000 distinct CDR3 sequences, roughly 50% of them appearing once. This specimen consisted of PBMCs, obtained before or after stereotactic body radiation therapy (not recorded which). The TCR comes from a donor aged 50 or older with non-small cell lung cancer.

The CDR3 sequence: CASRTTSGGYNEQFF. The CDR3 DNA reads as TGTGCCAGCAGGACGACTAGCGGGGGCTACAATGAGCAGTTCTTC. The chain joins TRBV12-3 or TRBV12-4 to TRBJ2-1; the match to TRBD2 covers 12 bases. This CDR3 is 15 amino acids long. The junction had 3 bases not matched to a gene; V was cut back by 6 bases and J by 3 bases.